This T cell receptor (beta chain) originates from a study of blood T cell repertoires in COVID-19. This CDR3 contains 16 residues. CDR1 SGDLS and CDR2 YYNGEE come from the germline V gene. Trimming removed 4 bases at V and 3 bases at J, with 19 bases between. Some clones are missing from TCRdb's copy, which holds only in-frame ones; the method was immunoSEQ multiplex PCR. The top ten hold more than 4.5% of the sample, which has roughly 250,000 clones, less than 85% seen once. Sequenced material: peripheral blood. The source is a woman older than 75 with active or convalescent COVID-19. The chain carries TRBV9 and TRBJ2-5; weak D call: TRBD1 (5 bases). The CDR3 reads CASSPRHKGIEETQYF. In DNA form, the CDR3 reads TGTGCCAGCAGCCCCCGTCATAAGGGGATCGAAGAGACCCAGTACTTC.